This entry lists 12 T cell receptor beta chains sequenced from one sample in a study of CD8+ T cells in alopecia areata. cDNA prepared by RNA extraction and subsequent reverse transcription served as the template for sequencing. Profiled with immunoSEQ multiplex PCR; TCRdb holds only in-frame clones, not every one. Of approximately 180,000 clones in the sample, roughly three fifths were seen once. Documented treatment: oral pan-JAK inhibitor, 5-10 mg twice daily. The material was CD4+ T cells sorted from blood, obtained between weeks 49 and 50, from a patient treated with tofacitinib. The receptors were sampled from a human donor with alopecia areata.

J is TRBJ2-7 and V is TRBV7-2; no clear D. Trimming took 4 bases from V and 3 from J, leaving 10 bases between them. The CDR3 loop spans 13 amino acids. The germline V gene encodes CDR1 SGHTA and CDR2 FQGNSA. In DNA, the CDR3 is TGTGCCAGCAGCTACGTTTCCGACTACGAGCAGTACTTC. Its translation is CASSYVSDYEQYF.

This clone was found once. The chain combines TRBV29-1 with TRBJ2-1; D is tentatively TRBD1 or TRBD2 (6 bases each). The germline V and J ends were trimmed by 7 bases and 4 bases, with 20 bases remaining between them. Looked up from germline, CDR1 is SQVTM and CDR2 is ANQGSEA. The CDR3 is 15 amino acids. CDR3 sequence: CSARLQGGPYNEQFF. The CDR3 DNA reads TGCAGCGCCCGCCTACAGGGAGGACCGTACAATGAGCAGTTCTTC.

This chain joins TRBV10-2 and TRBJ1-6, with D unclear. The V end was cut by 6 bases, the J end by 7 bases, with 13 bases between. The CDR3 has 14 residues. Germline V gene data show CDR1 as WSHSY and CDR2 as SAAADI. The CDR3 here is CASSAPVQNSPLHF. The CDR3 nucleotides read TGCGCCAGCAGCGCACCCGTTCAGAATTCACCCCTCCACTTT.

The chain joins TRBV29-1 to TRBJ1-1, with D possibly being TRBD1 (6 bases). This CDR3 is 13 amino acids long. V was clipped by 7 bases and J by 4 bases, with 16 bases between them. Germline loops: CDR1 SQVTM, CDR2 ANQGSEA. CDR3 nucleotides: TGCAGCGCTGGTACAGGGTTAGGCACTGAAGCTTTCTTT. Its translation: CSAGTGLGTEAFF.

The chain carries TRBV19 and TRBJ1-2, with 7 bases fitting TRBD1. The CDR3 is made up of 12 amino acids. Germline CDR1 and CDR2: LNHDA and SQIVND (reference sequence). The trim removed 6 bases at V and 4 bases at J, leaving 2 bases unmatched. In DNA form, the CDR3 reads TGTGCCAGTAGCAGGGACAGCTATGGCTACACCTTC. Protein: CASSRDSYGYTF.

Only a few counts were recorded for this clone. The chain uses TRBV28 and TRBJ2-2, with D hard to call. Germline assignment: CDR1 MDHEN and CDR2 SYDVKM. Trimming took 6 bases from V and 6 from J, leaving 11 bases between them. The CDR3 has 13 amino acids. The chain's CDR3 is CASSYWAAGELFF. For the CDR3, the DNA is TGTGCCAGCAGCTATTGGGCGGCCGGGGAGCTGTTTTTT. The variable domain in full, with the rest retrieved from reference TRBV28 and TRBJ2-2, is DVKVTQSSRYLVKRTGEKVFLECVQDMDHENMFWYRQDPGLGLRLIYFSYDVKMKEKGDIPEGYSVSREKKERFSLILESASTNQTSMYLCASSYWAAGELFFGEGSRLTVL.

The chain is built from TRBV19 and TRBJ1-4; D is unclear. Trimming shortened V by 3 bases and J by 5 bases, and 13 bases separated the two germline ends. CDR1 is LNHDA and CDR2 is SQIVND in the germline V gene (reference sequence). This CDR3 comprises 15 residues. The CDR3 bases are TGTGCCAGTAGTATGGGTGACCTGATAAATGAAAAACTGTTTTTT. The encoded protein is CASSMGDLINEKLFF.

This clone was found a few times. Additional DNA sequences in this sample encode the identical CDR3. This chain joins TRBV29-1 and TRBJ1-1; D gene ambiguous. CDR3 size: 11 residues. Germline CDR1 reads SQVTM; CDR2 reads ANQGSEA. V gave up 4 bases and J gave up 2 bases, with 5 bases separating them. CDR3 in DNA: TGCAGCGTTGCTCCTAACACTGAAGCTTTCTTT. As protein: CSVAPNTEAFF.

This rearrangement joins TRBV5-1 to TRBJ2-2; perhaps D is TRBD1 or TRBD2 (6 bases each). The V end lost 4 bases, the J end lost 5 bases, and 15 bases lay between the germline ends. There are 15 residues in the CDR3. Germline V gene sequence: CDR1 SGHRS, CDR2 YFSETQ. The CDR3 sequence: CASSPPRGLTGELFF. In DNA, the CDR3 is TGCGCCAGCAGCCCCCCCAGGGGACTTACCGGGGAGCTGTTTTTT.

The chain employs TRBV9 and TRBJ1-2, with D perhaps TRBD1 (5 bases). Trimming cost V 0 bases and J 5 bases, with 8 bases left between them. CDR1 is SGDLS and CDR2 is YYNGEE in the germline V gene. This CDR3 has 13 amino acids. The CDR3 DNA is TGTGCCAGCAGCGTAGGCCAGGGTTATGGCTACACCTTC. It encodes CASSVGQGYGYTF. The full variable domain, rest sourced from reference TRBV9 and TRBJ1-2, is DSGVTQTPKHLITATGQRVTLRCSPRSGDLSVYWYQQSLDQGLQFLIQYYNGEERAKGNILERFSAQQFPDLHSELNLSSLELGDSALYFCASSVGQGYGYTFGSGTRLTVV.

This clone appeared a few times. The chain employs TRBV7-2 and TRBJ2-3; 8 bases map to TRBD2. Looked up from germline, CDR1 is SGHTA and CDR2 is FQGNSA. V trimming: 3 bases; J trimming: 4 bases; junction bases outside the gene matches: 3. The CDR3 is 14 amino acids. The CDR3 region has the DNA TGTGCCAGCAGCTTGGGACTAGAGGCAGATACGCAGTATTTT. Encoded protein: CASSLGLEADTQYF.

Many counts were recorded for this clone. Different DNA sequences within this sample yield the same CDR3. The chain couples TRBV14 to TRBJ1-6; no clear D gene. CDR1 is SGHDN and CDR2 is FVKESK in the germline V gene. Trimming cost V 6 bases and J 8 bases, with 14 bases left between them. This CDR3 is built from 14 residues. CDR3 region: CASRSTGLDSPLHF. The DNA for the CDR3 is TGTGCCAGCAGAAGTACGGGGTTAGATTCACCCCTCCACTTT.